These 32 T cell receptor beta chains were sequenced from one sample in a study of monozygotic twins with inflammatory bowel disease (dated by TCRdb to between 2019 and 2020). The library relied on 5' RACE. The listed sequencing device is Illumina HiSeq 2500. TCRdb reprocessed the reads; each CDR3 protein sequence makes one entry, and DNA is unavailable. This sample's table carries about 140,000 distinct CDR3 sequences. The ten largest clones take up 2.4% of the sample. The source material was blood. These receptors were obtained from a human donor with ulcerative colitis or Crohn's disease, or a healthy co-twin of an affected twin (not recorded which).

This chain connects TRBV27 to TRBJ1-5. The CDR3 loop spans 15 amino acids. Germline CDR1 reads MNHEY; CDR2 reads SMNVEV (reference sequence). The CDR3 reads CASRAGGVVSQPQHF.

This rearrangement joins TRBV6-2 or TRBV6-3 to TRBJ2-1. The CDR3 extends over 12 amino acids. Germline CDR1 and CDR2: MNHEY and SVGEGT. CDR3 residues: CASISSYNEQFF.

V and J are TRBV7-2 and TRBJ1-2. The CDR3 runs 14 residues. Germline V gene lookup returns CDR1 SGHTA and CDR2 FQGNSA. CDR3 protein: CASSLGQGVYGYTF. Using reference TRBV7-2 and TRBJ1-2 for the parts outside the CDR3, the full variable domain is GAGVSQSPSNKVTEKGKDVELRCDPISGHTALYWYRQSLGQGLEFLIYFQGNSAPDKSGLPSDRFSAERTGGSVSTLTIQRTQQEDSAVYLCASSLGQGVYGYTFGSGTRLTVV.

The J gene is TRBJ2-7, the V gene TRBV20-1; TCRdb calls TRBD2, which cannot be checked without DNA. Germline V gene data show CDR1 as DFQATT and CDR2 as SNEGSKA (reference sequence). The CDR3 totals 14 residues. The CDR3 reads CSAPKAGNTYEQYF.

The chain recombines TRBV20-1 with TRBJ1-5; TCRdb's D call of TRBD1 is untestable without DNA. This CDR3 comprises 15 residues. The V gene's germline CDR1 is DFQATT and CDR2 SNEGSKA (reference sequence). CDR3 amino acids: CSARERGNRNQPQHF.

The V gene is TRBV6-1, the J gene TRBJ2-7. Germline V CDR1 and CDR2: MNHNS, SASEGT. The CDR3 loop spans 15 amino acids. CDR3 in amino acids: CASRRQNPIGNEQYF.

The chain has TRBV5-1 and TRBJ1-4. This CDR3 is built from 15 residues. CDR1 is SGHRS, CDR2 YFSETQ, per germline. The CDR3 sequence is CASSLDPATNEKLFF.

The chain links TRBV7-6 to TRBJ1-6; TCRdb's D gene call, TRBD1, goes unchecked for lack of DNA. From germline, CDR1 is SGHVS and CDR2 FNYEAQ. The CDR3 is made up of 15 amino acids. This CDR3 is CASSLEWTGGSPLHF.

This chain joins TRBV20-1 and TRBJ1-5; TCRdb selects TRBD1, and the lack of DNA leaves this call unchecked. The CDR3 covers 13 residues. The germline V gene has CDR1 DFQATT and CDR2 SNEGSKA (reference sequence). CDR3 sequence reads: CSAHTTGNQPQHF.

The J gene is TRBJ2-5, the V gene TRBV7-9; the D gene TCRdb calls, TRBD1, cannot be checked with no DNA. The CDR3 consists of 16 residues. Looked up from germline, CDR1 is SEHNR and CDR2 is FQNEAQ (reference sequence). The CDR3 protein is CASSLPRTGGQETQYF.

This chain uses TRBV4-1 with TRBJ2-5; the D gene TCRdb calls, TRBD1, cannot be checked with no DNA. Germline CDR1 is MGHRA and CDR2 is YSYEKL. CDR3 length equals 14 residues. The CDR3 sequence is CASSLRTGDETQYF.

The chain's CDR3 is CASSLGEPGHSSGANVLTF. The chain couples TRBV5-1 to TRBJ2-6; TCRdb returns TRBD1, unconfirmable since there is no DNA. The CDR3 length is 19 residues. Germline V gene lookup returns CDR1 SGHRS and CDR2 YFSETQ.

The CDR3 sequence is CASSLSVGGGRPKSYNEQFF. The gene calls are TRBV5-1 and TRBJ2-1; there is no DNA to check the TCRdb D call of TRBD1. The germline CDR1 and CDR2 sequences are SGHRS and YFSETQ. This CDR3 spans 20 amino acids.

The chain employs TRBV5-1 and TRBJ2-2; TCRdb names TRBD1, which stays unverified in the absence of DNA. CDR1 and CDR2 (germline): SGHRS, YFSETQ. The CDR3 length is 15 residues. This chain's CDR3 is CARMTDRVNTGELFF.

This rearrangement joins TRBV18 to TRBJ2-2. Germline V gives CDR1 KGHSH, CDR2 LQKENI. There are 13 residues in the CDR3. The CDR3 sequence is CASSLGNPGELFF.

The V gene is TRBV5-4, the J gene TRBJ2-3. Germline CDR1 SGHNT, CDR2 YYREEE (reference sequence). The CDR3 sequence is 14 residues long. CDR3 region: CASSTGQRTDTQYF.

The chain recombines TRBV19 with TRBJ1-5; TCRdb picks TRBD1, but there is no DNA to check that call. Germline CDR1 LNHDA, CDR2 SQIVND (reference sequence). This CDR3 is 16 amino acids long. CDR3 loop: CASSEQGRRNNQPQHF. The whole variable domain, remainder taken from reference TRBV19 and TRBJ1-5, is DGGITQSPKYLFRKEGQNVTLSCEQNLNHDAMYWYRQDPGQGLRLIYYSQIVNDFQKGDIAEGYSVSREKKESFPLTVTSAQKNPTAFYLCASSEQGRRNNQPQHFGDGTRLSIL.

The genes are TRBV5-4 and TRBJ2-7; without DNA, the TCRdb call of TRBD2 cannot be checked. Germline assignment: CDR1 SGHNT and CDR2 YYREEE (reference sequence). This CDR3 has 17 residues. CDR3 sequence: CASSLKAALAGGNEQYF.

The CDR3 region is CASSVDQGSIGYGYTF. The chain links TRBV9 to TRBJ1-2; there is no DNA to check the TCRdb D call of TRBD1. The CDR3 consists of 16 residues. Germline V lookup: CDR1 SGDLS, CDR2 YYNGEE.

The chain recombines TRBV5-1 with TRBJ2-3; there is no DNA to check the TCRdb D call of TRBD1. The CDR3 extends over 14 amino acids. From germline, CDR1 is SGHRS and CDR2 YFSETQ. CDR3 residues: CASSQGLATNTQYF.

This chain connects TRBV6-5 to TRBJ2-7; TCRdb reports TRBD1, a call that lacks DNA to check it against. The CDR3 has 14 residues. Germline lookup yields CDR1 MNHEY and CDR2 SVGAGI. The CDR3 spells CASSSDRFSYEQYF.

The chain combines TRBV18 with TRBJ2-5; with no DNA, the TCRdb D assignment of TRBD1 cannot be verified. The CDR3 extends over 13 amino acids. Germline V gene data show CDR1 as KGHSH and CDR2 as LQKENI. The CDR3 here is CASSRTDQETQYF.

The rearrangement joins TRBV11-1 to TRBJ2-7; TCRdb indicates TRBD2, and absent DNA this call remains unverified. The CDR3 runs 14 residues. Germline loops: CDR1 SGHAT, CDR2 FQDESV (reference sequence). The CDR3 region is CASSPSLGSYEQYF.

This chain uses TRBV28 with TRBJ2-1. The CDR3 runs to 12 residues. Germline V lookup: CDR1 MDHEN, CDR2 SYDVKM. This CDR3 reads CASSLSLNEQFF.

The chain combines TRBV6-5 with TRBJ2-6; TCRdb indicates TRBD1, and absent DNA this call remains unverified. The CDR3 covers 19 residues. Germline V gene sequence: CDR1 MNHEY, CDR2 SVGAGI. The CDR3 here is CASSYSSQGSSGGANVLTF.

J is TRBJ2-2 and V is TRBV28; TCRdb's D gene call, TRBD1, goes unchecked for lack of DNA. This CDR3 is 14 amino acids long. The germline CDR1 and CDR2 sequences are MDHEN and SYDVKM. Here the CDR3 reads CASRQGGNTGELFF.

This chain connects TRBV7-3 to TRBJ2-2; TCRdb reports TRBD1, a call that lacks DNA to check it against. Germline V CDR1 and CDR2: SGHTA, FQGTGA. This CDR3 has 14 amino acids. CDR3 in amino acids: CASSVQGGTGELFF.

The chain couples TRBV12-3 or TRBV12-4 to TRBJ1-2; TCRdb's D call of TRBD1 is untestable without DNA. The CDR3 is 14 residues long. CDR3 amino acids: CASSLVGVNYGYTF.

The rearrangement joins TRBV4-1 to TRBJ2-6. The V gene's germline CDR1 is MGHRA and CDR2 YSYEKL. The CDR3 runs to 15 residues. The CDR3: CASSQLGSGANVLTF.

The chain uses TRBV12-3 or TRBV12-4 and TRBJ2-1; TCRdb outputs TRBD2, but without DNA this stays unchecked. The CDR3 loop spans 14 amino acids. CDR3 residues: CASSFGWGDNEQFF.

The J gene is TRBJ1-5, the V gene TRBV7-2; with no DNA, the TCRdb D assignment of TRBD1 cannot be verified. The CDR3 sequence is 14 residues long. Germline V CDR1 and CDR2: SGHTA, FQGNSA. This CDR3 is CASSLVEGIGPQHF.

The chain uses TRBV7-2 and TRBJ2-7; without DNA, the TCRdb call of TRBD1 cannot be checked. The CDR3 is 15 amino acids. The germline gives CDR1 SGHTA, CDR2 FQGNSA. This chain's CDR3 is CASSFSGTGKNEQYF.